The 11 T cell receptor beta chains below were found in one sample sequenced in a study of T cells in Graves' hyperthyroidism and ophthalmopathy. Researchers amplified the TCR beta CDR3 regions from RNA transcripts. HTBI primers drove first-round RT-PCR of the TCR CDR3. TCRdb re-called the multiplex PCR reads with MiXCR, one entry per CDR3 protein. Altogether 500,000 or so distinct CDR3 sequences are present, more than 15% being singletons, with the ten largest covering 17%. The sample taken for sequencing was blood. The receptors stem from a woman between 18 and 29 years old with Graves' ophthalmopathy.

This clonotype was detected many times. The chain links TRBV30 to TRBJ2-7; D remains ambiguous. This CDR3 is 11 amino acids long. Germline V lookup: CDR1 GTSNPN, CDR2 SVGIG (reference sequence). The V and J ends lost 2 bases and 3 bases respectively, with 5 bases between them. The CDR3, as DNA: TGTGCCTGGAGTAGTCGCTACGAGCAGTACTTC. Translating it yields CAWSSRYEQYF.

This clonotype was picked up many times. The gene calls are TRBV2 and TRBJ1-2, with unresolved D. The germline gives CDR1 SNHLY, CDR2 FYNNEI. This CDR3 is built from 14 residues. V lost 7 bases, J lost 4 bases, and 16 bases lay in between. DNA for the CDR3: TGTGCCAGCACTCGTTTGAAGGCTAGCTATGGCTACACCTTC. Translated: CASTRLKASYGYTF.

At least ten counts were recorded for this clonotype. The chain uses TRBV6-1 and TRBJ1-1; D is unclear. V gave up 4 bases and J gave up 8 bases, with 14 bases separating them. CDR3 length equals 13 residues. Germline V gene lookup returns CDR1 MNHNS and CDR2 SASEGT. This CDR3 reads CASSVIRDLEAFF. In nucleotides, the CDR3 is TGTGCCAGCAGTGTGATACGAGACCTCGAAGCTTTCTTT.

This clonotype was seen a few times. The J gene is TRBJ1-5, the V gene TRBV6-1, with D uncertain. Trimming removed 3 bases at V and 2 bases at J, with 11 bases between. Germline lookup yields CDR1 MNHNS and CDR2 SASEGT. The CDR3 has 15 residues. CDR3 nucleotides: TGTGCCAGCAGTGATTGGGAAAGCGGCAATCAGCCCCAGCATTTT. It specifies CASSDWESGNQPQHF.

This clonotype was seen only a few times. This chain uses TRBV6-1 with TRBJ2-1; D is possibly TRBD1 (5 bases). Per germline, CDR1 MNHNS and CDR2 SASEGT. The ends were cut back, 6 bases at V and 10 bases at J, with 19 bases in the middle. This CDR3 contains 14 residues. This CDR3 reads CASSETIRVSEQFF. The CDR3 bases are TGTGCCAGCAGCGAAACAATCAGGGTTAGCGAGCAGTTCTTC.

This chain connects TRBV4-3 to TRBJ2-5; D not certain. CDR3 length: 15 amino acids. Trimming took 0 bases from V and 5 from J, leaving 13 bases between them. Looked up from germline, CDR1 is LGHNA and CDR2 is YSLEER. This chain's CDR3 is CASSQEARRIETQYF. In DNA form, the CDR3 reads TGCGCCAGCAGCCAAGAAGCCCGAAGGATTGAGACCCAGTACTTC.

V and J are TRBV20-1 and TRBJ1-1; TRBD1 matches at 9 bases. Germline CDR1 reads DFQATT; CDR2 reads SNEGSKA (reference sequence). Losses at the gene ends were 5 bases for V and 3 bases for J; bases not matched to a gene: 4. The CDR3 is 13 residues long. The DNA for the CDR3 is TGCAGTGCTCCCGGGACAGGGTACACTGAAGCTTTCTTT. It codes for CSAPGTGYTEAFF.

This clonotype has ten or more counts. This chain joins TRBV28 and TRBJ2-7; D is undetermined. The CDR3 has 12 amino acids. Germline V CDR1 and CDR2: MDHEN, SYDVKM. V lost 2 bases to trimming and J lost 9 bases, with 11 bases between them. CDR3 in amino acids: CASSLGSQRQYF. The CDR3 DNA sequence: TGTGCCAGCAGTTTAGGGTCGCAACGGCAGTACTTC.

The table lists this clonotype with many counts. J is TRBJ1-2 and V is TRBV2; 8 nucleotides match TRBD1. The trim removed 6 bases at V and 5 bases at J, leaving 14 bases unmatched. This CDR3 contains 16 residues. Germline CDR1 is SNHLY and CDR2 is FYNNEI. DNA for the CDR3: TGTGCCAGCAGGAAGTCCTATCTACAGGGGGGGTATGGCTACACCTTC. Its protein product is CASRKSYLQGGYGYTF.

As concerns this clonotype: A much more abundant neighbour one base away suggests this may be a read error. This chain links TRBV28 with TRBJ2-7, with D tentatively TRBD2 (6 bases). The ends were cut back, 3 bases at V and 0 bases at J, with 18 bases in the middle. The V gene's germline CDR1 is MDHEN and CDR2 SYDVKM. The CDR3 is made up of 17 amino acids. The CDR3 bases are TGTGCCAGCAGTTTTTCCCAGGGACTTACCTTCTCCTACGAGCAGTACTTC. Its translation: CASSFSQGLTFSYEQYF.

This clonotype was observed at least ten times. The chain combines TRBV30 with TRBJ1-1; TRBD1 matches 10 bases. CDR3 length: 14 residues. V was clipped by 0 bases and J by 7 bases; unmatched bases: 5. Germline V CDR1 and CDR2: GTSNPN, SVGIG (reference sequence). The CDR3 DNA sequence: TGTGCCTGGAGTGTATTGGACAGGGGGGTTGAAGCTTTCTTT. It specifies CAWSVLDRGVEAFF.